Following are 15 T cell receptor beta chains from one sample sequenced in a study of control samples from healthy donors and cancer patients. Measured with immunoSEQ multiplex PCR; TCRdb has only the in-frame clones, and not every one. Of about 180,000 clones detected, 91% appear once; the ten largest clones hold around 2%. Sequenced sample: blood. The receptor set was obtained from a woman in her thirties or forties in good health.

Turning to this clone: This same CDR3 is encoded by further DNA sequences in the sample. The chain is built from TRBV12-3 or TRBV12-4 and TRBJ2-2; D might be TRBD1 (5 bases). This CDR3 has 12 residues. With 5 bases removed from V and 4 bases from J, the gap between germline ends came to 5 bases. The CDR3 DNA is TGTGCCAGCAGTAGGGGCACCGGGGAGCTGTTTTTT. Encoded protein: CASSRGTGELFF.

The count of this clone is one. The chain couples TRBV5-1 to TRBJ2-1, with 7 bases matching TRBD2. CDR1 is SGHRS and CDR2 is YFSETQ in the germline V gene. V gave up 1 base and J gave up 5 bases; unmatched junction bases: 3. There are 14 residues in the CDR3. The CDR3 spells CASSLTGGNNEQFF. CDR3 bases: TGCGCCAGCAGCTTGACCGGGGGGAACAATGAGCAGTTCTTC.

This chain joins TRBV11-2 and TRBJ2-4; D not resolved. Germline CDR1 SGHAT, CDR2 FQNNGV. The CDR3 covers 16 residues. Trimming took 0 bases from V and 0 from J, leaving 9 bases between them. The CDR3 reads CASSLDIGVAKNIQYF. Written as DNA, the CDR3 is TGTGCCAGCAGCTTAGATATCGGTGTAGCCAAAAACATTCAGTACTTC. The variable domain in full, completed from reference TRBV11-2 and TRBJ2-4, reads EAGVAQSPRYKIIEKRQSVAFWCNPISGHATLYWYQQILGQGPKLLIQFQNNGVVDDSQLPKDRFSAERLKGVDSTLKIQPAKLEDSAVYLCASSLDIGVAKNIQYFGAGTRLSVL.

The V call is TRBV6-5, the J call TRBJ1-1; 7 nucleotides match TRBD1. V trimming: 8 bases; J trimming: 2 bases; junction bases outside the gene matches: 5. Germline V gives CDR1 MNHEY, CDR2 SVGAGI. There are 13 residues in the CDR3. CDR3 nucleotides: TGTGCCAGCCGACAGGGATTAAACACTGAAGCTTTCTTT. This encodes CASRQGLNTEAFF.

The chain joins TRBV3-1 (or the pseudogene TRBV3-2) to TRBJ1-6; D remains unclear. V lost 1 base and J lost 7, with 8 bases in between. Germline V lookup: CDR1 LGHDT, CDR2 YNNKEL (reference sequence). This CDR3 contains 14 residues. Here the CDR3 DNA reads TGTGCCAGCAGCCAAGGGCTCCAAAATTCACCCCTCCACTTT. Its protein product is CASSQGLQNSPLHF.

V usage is TRBV4-1 and J usage is TRBJ2-3; 12 bases line up with TRBD2. The germline CDR1 and CDR2 sequences are MGHRA and YSYEKL. V was clipped by 2 bases and J by 5 bases; unmatched bases: 8. The CDR3 is 17 amino acids. The CDR3 loop reads CASSQIGLAGSRDTQYF. The CDR3 coding sequence is TGCGCCAGCAGCCAAATCGGACTAGCGGGGTCTAGAGATACGCAGTATTTT.

The sample holds a few counts of this clone. This rearrangement joins TRBV5-6 to TRBJ2-2, with TRBD1 identical over 7 bases. Per the germline V gene, CDR1 is SGHDT and CDR2 is YYEEEE. Trimming at V came to 4 bases and at J to 6 bases, leaving 3 bases not matched to a gene. The CDR3 consists of 13 residues. The CDR3 bases are TGTGCCAGCAGCCGTGACAGGGCCGGGGAGCTGTTTTTT. Residues: CASSRDRAGELFF.

This chain connects TRBV6-1 to TRBJ1-5; D gene ambiguous. CDR1 is MNHNS, CDR2 SASEGT, per germline. CDR3 length: 13 amino acids. V was clipped by 2 bases and J by 5 bases, with 7 bases between them. In nucleotides, the CDR3 is TGTGCCAGCAGTGAATCCAGGTATCAGCCCCAGCATTTT. The encoded protein is CASSESRYQPQHF.

This clone has a single count. The chain couples TRBV6-6 to TRBJ2-6, with 9 positions matching TRBD1. The CDR3 spans 17 residues. The junction had 7 bases not matched to a gene; V was cut back by 5 bases and J by 2 bases. The germline CDR1 and CDR2 sequences are MNHNY and SVGAGI (reference sequence). The CDR3 nucleotides read TGTGCCAGCAGTCGGGACAGGGTTCAGGCTGGGGCCAACGTCCTGACTTTC. Its translation: CASSRDRVQAGANVLTF.

The V gene is TRBV7-9, the J gene TRBJ2-1; 10 bases map to TRBD2. This CDR3 contains 15 residues. V gave up 2 bases and J gave up 5 bases; unmatched junction bases: 3. Germline V CDR1 and CDR2: SEHNR, FQNEAQ (reference sequence). DNA for the CDR3: TGTGCCAGCAGCTTAATCAGCGGGGGGGACAATGAGCAGTTCTTC. Encoded protein: CASSLISGGDNEQFF.

The genes are TRBV27 and TRBJ2-2, with D perhaps TRBD1 or TRBD2 (5 bases each). CDR1 and CDR2 (germline): MNHEY, SMNVEV (reference sequence). This CDR3 has 15 amino acids. Trimming cost V 2 bases and J 6 bases, with 13 bases left between them. The CDR3 is CASSLRGPTPGELFF. In DNA, the CDR3 is TGTGCCAGCAGTTTAAGGGGACCGACACCCGGGGAGCTGTTTTTT.

The chain carries TRBV3-1 (or the pseudogene TRBV3-2) and TRBJ1-1; D is possibly TRBD1 (6 bases). The V end was cut by 4 bases, the J end by 3 bases, with 9 bases between. CDR3 length equals 13 residues. CDR1 is LGHDT and CDR2 is YNNKEL in the germline V gene (reference sequence). The CDR3 protein is CASSRRQDTEAFF. DNA for the CDR3: TGTGCCAGCAGCCGACGACAGGACACTGAAGCTTTCTTT.

The V and J genes are TRBV6-2 or TRBV6-3 and TRBJ2-1; TRBD2 matches at 7 bases. Trimming took 5 bases from V and 4 from J; bases not matched to a gene: 11. Germline lookup yields CDR1 MNHEY and CDR2 SVGEGT. The CDR3 is 16 residues long. CDR3 residues: CASSPLGGDLYNEQFF. The CDR3 DNA reads as TGTGCCAGCAGTCCCCTGGGGGGGGACTTATACAATGAGCAGTTCTTC.

The gene calls are TRBV6-5 and TRBJ1-1; 9 nucleotides match TRBD1. CDR1 is MNHEY and CDR2 is SVGAGI in the germline V gene. Trimming took 2 bases from V and 8 from J; bases not matched to a gene: 12. The CDR3 is 16 amino acids. The chain's CDR3 is CASSYLGTGREKEAFF. The CDR3 nucleotides are TGTGCCAGCAGTTACCTAGGGACAGGGAGAGAAAAGGAAGCTTTCTTT.

V is TRBV10-3 and J is TRBJ1-4; D is undetermined. Germline CDR1 ENHRY, CDR2 SYGVKD. This CDR3 comprises 12 residues. The germline V and J ends were trimmed by 0 bases and 8 bases, with 4 bases remaining between them. The CDR3 DNA follows: TGTGCCATCAGTGAGTCGGTGGAAAAACTGTTTTTT. Protein sequence: CAISESVEKLFF.